Listed below are T cell receptor beta chains from one sample, sequenced in a study of identical twins. Via MiXCR, TCRdb re-called the 5' RACE reads, giving one row per CDR3 protein. The sample has around 1.7 million distinct CDR3 sequences, around a third seen once. Sequencing input: cord blood. Receptors were obtained from a newborn girl in good health. Both conserved end residues are trimmed from each CDR3.

J gene | V gene | CDR3 protein
TRBJ2-4 | TRBV4-1 | ASSPGPQGGLAKNIQY
TRBJ1-1 | TRBV10-3 | AISSPGQETEAF
TRBJ1-5 | TRBV20-1 | SVRGDNQPQH
TRBJ2-3 | TRBV6-2/TRBV6-3 | ASSYSTANTQY
TRBJ2-7 | TRBV20-1 | SARRTGLVTYEQY
TRBJ2-1 | TRBV20-1 | SARPEGVTSGRRGNEQF
TRBJ2-3 | TRBV20-1 | SASGMTDTQY
TRBJ2-3 | TRBV7-2 | ASSFWGSPPGTDTQY
TRBJ2-3 | TRBV9 | ASSVDPAGGIYTQY
TRBJ1-3 | TRBV6-5 | ASRFDGGSGNTIY
TRBJ1-6 | TRBV20-1 | SARMQGRSSYNSPLH
TRBJ1-5 | TRBV7-2 | ASSLEVGGNQPQH
TRBJ1-6 | TRBV6-6 | ASSEGPSYNSPLH
TRBJ1-1 | TRBV2 | ASTLGTGAPEAF
TRBJ2-5 | TRBV4-1 | ASSRRIARETQY
TRBJ2-5 | TRBV30 | AWSPWQGRFETQY
TRBJ1-5 | TRBV6-6 | ASRGGQGNNQPQH